This is a list of T cell receptor beta chains from one sample in a study of T cell repertoires in cytomegalovirus infection. TCRdb passed the reads through MiXCR, listing each CDR3 protein once. The sample shows approximately 550,000 distinct CDR3 sequences, about 15% of them seen only once. Material for sequencing was CD8+ T cells from PBMCs. The origin of the receptors is a human donor in good health (CMV status not recorded). Some clones in this sample may be carry-over from other donors' samples. Each CDR3 is given with its conserved first and last residue. A D gene is named only where the DNA matches it firmly. The size field is filled for only some rows; it gives once, few, many or a size class.

cdr3_nt: TGTGCCAGCAGTTACTCTTCGACAGATCCCTATGGCTACACCTTC
cdr3_aa: CASSYSSTDPYGYTF
d_call: -
v_call: TRBV6-2/TRBV6-3
clone_size: few
j_call: TRBJ1-2

cdr3_nt: TGCAGTGCTAGAGATCGCGACGGTAGAACAGATACGCAGTATTTT
cdr3_aa: CSARDRDGRTDTQYF
d_call: -
v_call: TRBV20-1
clone_size: few
j_call: TRBJ2-3

cdr3_nt: TGTGCCAGCTACAGTTTACGGGACAGGGGACTCACCGGGGAGCTGTTTTTT
cdr3_aa: CASYSLRDRGLTGELFF
d_call: TRBD1
v_call: TRBV28
clone_size: few
j_call: TRBJ2-2

cdr3_nt: TGTGCCAGCAGTTCTTACAGGGAGGGGGTAGCCAAAAACATTCAGTACTTC
cdr3_aa: CASSSYREGVAKNIQYF
d_call: -
v_call: TRBV28
clone_size: many
j_call: TRBJ2-4

cdr3_nt: TGTGCCAGCAGCTTATGGGAGCTTGGGGGCGGTACTGAAGCTTTCTTT
cdr3_aa: CASSLWELGGGTEAFF
d_call: -
v_call: TRBV11-2
clone_size: -
j_call: TRBJ1-1

cdr3_nt: TGTGCCAGCAGCCAAGAGGGAAGGGGATCGGGCGAGCAGTACTTC
cdr3_aa: CASSQEGRGSGEQYF
d_call: -
v_call: TRBV9
clone_size: -
j_call: TRBJ2-7

cdr3_nt: TGTGCCAGCAGCTCAGTCGCGGCGGGGAGAGCCAAAAACATTCAGTACTTC
cdr3_aa: CASSSVAAGRAKNIQYF
d_call: -
v_call: TRBV7-9
clone_size: many
j_call: TRBJ2-4

cdr3_nt: TGTGCCAGCAGCTTCATCGGGGGCTACACCTTC
cdr3_aa: CASSFIGGYTF
d_call: -
v_call: TRBV5-6
clone_size: many
j_call: TRBJ1-2

cdr3_nt: TGTGCCAGCTCAAGCTCCTACAGGGGGCAAAACTATGGCTACACCTTC
cdr3_aa: CASSSSYRGQNYGYTF
d_call: TRBD1
v_call: TRBV18
clone_size: -
j_call: TRBJ1-2

cdr3_nt: TGTGCCAGCAGCCAAGGGGTAGTCGCCACAGATACGCAGTATTTT
cdr3_aa: CASSQGVVATDTQYF
d_call: -
v_call: TRBV6-5
clone_size: many
j_call: TRBJ2-3

cdr3_nt: TGCGCCAGCAGCCTCCAACAGGGGGCGAACACTGTAGCTTTCTTT
cdr3_aa: CASSLQQGANTVAFF
d_call: TRBD1
v_call: TRBV4-1
clone_size: -
j_call: TRBJ1-1

cdr3_nt: TGCAGTGCTAGCCCCCTGTCCAATCAGCCCCAGCATTTT
cdr3_aa: CSASPLSNQPQHF
d_call: -
v_call: TRBV20-1
clone_size: -
j_call: TRBJ1-5

cdr3_nt: TGCAGTGCTTGGGACAGGGTCCCGAATCAGCCCCAGCATTTT
cdr3_aa: CSAWDRVPNQPQHF
d_call: TRBD1
v_call: TRBV20-1
clone_size: -
j_call: TRBJ1-5

cdr3_nt: TGTGCCAGCAGCCCAGCGGGAAAGGGGGGTCCAATGAATGAGCAGTTCTTC
cdr3_aa: CASSPAGKGGPMNEQFF
d_call: -
v_call: TRBV7-6
clone_size: many
j_call: TRBJ2-1

cdr3_nt: TGTGCCAGCAGCTATGGACTAGCGGATACTAGCACAGATACGCAGTATTTT
cdr3_aa: CASSYGLADTSTDTQYF
d_call: TRBD2
v_call: TRBV5-4
clone_size: -
j_call: TRBJ2-3

cdr3_nt: TGTGCCAGCACCACCGGACTAGCTCCAGTGCATGAGCAGTTCTTC
cdr3_aa: CASTTGLAPVHEQFF
d_call: TRBD2
v_call: TRBV27
clone_size: -
j_call: TRBJ2-1

cdr3_nt: TGTGCCAGTACCAATCTAGGAGGGGAAGCTAATGAAAAACTGTTTTTT
cdr3_aa: CASTNLGGEANEKLFF
d_call: -
v_call: TRBV19
clone_size: -
j_call: TRBJ1-4

cdr3_nt: TGTGCCAGCAGTAACAGACAAGAGACCCAGTACTTC
cdr3_aa: CASSNRQETQYF
d_call: -
v_call: TRBV2
clone_size: -
j_call: TRBJ2-5

cdr3_nt: TGCAGTGCTAGAGTGAAGACTTTTCGACAAGAGACCCAGTACTTC
cdr3_aa: CSARVKTFRQETQYF
d_call: -
v_call: TRBV20-1
clone_size: -
j_call: TRBJ2-5

cdr3_nt: TGTGCCAGCAGCGTAGGGCAGGGGGGCACTGAAGCTTTCTTT
cdr3_aa: CASSVGQGGTEAFF
d_call: TRBD1
v_call: TRBV9
clone_size: few
j_call: TRBJ1-1

cdr3_nt: TGTGCCAGCAGTTTAAGGGACCGATCCAACTATGGCTACACCTTC
cdr3_aa: CASSLRDRSNYGYTF
d_call: -
v_call: TRBV6-1
clone_size: many
j_call: TRBJ1-2

cdr3_nt: TGTGCCAGCAGCCAACAGGGTCAAGGCACAGATACGCAGTATTTT
cdr3_aa: CASSQQGQGTDTQYF
d_call: -
v_call: TRBV7-2
clone_size: -
j_call: TRBJ2-3